These T cell receptor beta chains were read from a single sample in a study of cytomegalovirus exposure and HLA in healthy donors. The method was immunoSEQ multiplex PCR; TCRdb's version includes in-frame clones alone and lacks a portion of them. The table records 150,000 to 200,000 clones, roughly 80% of them present only once. The material sequenced was PBMCs. All receptors come from a woman aged 18-29 years in good health and CMV-seronegative. Each CDR3 is given with its conserved first and last residue. A D gene is named only where the DNA matches it firmly. Only part of the rows carry a size: once, few, many, or a class if the clone is expanded.

CASSLREGQGLGETQYF,TGTGCCAGCAGCCTCCGGGAGGGTCAGGGTTTGGGAGAGACCCAGTACTTC,TRBV7-6,TRBJ2-5,TRBD2,-,17
CASSLAGDGYTF,TGTGCCAGCAGTTTAGCAGGGGATGGCTACACCTTC,TRBV27,TRBJ1-2,-,-,12
CASSLDPTREKLFF,TGTGCCAGCAGTCTGGACCCCACTAGGGAAAAACTGTTTTTT,TRBV28,TRBJ1-4,-,-,14
CASSTKGRSYEQYF,TGCGCCAGCAGCACCAAGGGGCGATCCTACGAGCAGTACTTC,TRBV5-1,TRBJ2-7,-,-,14
CASKTMTGGNTEAFF,TGTGCCAGCAAAACAATGACAGGGGGCAACACTGAAGCTTTCTTT,TRBV6-5,TRBJ1-1,TRBD1,once,15
CASSLTSGPGGEQYF,TGTGCCAGCAGCTTAACTTCGGGTCCCGGGGGCGAGCAGTACTTC,TRBV7-8,TRBJ2-7,-,-,15
CASSPTTAGTGIRDTQYF,TGTGCCAGCAGTCCGACCACGGCCGGGACAGGGATTCGAGATACGCAGTATTTT,TRBV28,TRBJ2-3,TRBD1,-,18
CASRYPMGANEKLFF,TGTGCCAGCAGATACCCCATGGGGGCGAATGAAAAACTGTTTTTT,TRBV28,TRBJ1-4,-,-,15
CASSQYRYEQYF,TGTGCCAGCAGCCAGTACAGATACGAGCAGTACTTC,TRBV13,TRBJ2-7,-,-,12
CASSPALSGANVLTF,TGTGCCAGCAGCCCCGCGCTCTCTGGGGCCAACGTCCTGACTTTC,TRBV11-2,TRBJ2-6,-,few,15
CASRPGTALPLGAFF,TGTGCCAGCAGGCCTGGGACTGCCCTCCCCTTAGGGGCTTTCTTT,TRBV7-9,TRBJ1-1,-,-,15
CASSSSGTGKWGYTF,TGTGCCAGCAGTTCTTCCGGGACAGGGAAGTGGGGCTACACCTTC,TRBV6-5,TRBJ1-2,TRBD1,-,15
CATGGQPYSNQPQHF,TGTGCCACAGGGGGACAGCCATATAGCAATCAGCCCCAGCATTTT,TRBV19,TRBJ1-5,TRBD1,-,15
CASSYGTSGSTYEQYF,TGTGCCAGCAGTTACGGGACTAGCGGGAGCACCTACGAGCAGTACTTC,TRBV6-5,TRBJ2-7,TRBD2,-,16
CSVYRTRDNEQFF,TGCAGCGTTTATAGGACTAGGGACAATGAGCAGTTCTTC,TRBV29-1,TRBJ2-1,TRBD2,-,13
CASSPLGQGLGETQYF,TGTGCCAGCTCCCCGCTGGGTCAGGGTCTCGGGGAGACCCAGTACTTC,TRBV18,TRBJ2-5,-,-,16
CASSFTRTNTGELFF,TGTGCCAGCAGCTTTACTAGGACGAACACCGGGGAGCTGTTTTTT,TRBV11-2,TRBJ2-2,-,-,15
CASRGLAGGRFEQYF,TGTGCCAGCAGGGGGTTGGCGGGAGGAAGATTCGAGCAGTACTTC,TRBV6-1,TRBJ2-7,TRBD2,-,15
CASSLGLAGGPSLTF,TGTGCCAGCAGCTTAGGCCTAGCGGGAGGGCCGTCCCTGACGTTT,TRBV7-6,TRBJ2-3,TRBD2,-,15
CASTYSGIGLDTQYF,TGTGCCAGCACCTATAGCGGGATCGGGTTAGATACGCAGTATTTT,TRBV6-5,TRBJ2-3,TRBD2,-,15
CASSQDPLQGRSNQPQHF,TGCGCCAGCAGCCAAGATCCTTTGCAGGGGCGGAGCAATCAGCCCCAGCATTTT,TRBV4-3,TRBJ1-5,-,-,18
CASSYAQGTGNTIYF,TGTGCCAGCAGTTACGCGCAGGGGACTGGAAACACCATATATTTT,TRBV6-6,TRBJ1-3,-,-,15
CASSMGQLMNTEAFF,TGTGCCAGTAGTATGGGACAGCTCATGAACACTGAAGCTTTCTTT,TRBV19,TRBJ1-1,TRBD1,-,15
CASSSGAFNTGELFF,TGTGCCAGCAGCTCAGGGGCTTTTAACACCGGGGAGCTGTTTTTT,TRBV7-2,TRBJ2-2,-,few,15
CAWSLLRYGYTF,TGTGCCTGGAGCCTATTGAGATATGGCTACACCTTC,TRBV30,TRBJ1-2,-,once,12
CASSEPGQNGYTF,TGCGCCAGCAGTGAGCCCGGACAGAATGGCTACACCTTC,TRBV10-2,TRBJ1-2,-,-,13
CASSRQGRDGYTF,TGTGCCAGCAGCCGACAGGGTCGGGATGGCTACACCTTC,TRBV7-9,TRBJ1-2,TRBD1,-,13
CASSQAGMNTEAFF,TGTGCCAGCAGCCAAGCGGGGATGAACACTGAAGCTTTCTTT,TRBV14,TRBJ1-1,-,-,14
CASSLVGRPGRTDTQYF,TGTGCCAGCAGCTTAGTCGGTAGGCCAGGGCGCACAGATACGCAGTATTTT,TRBV11-2,TRBJ2-3,-,-,17
CASSLYGSEQFF,TGTGCCAGCAGCTTGTATGGGAGCGAGCAGTTCTTC,TRBV5-8,TRBJ2-1,-,-,12
CASSHHSGVYNEQFF,TGCGCCAGCAGCCACCATAGCGGGGTTTACAATGAGCAGTTCTTC,TRBV4-3,TRBJ2-1,TRBD2,-,15
CASSLVPGTEAFF,TGTGCCAGCAGCTTAGTTCCCGGGACTGAAGCTTTCTTT,TRBV7-9,TRBJ1-1,-,-,13
CASSSYRDLNYGYTF,TGTGCCAGCAGCTCCTACAGGGATCTTAACTATGGCTACACCTTC,TRBV7-8,TRBJ1-2,-,-,15
CASSLAEGQAHSYEQYF,TGTGCCAGCAGCTTAGCGGAGGGACAGGCTCACTCCTACGAGCAGTACTTC,TRBV7-9,TRBJ2-7,TRBD1,once,17
CASSGAAGHSGNTIYF,TGTGCCAGCTCCGGCGCAGCGGGGCACTCTGGAAACACCATATATTTT,TRBV5-4,TRBJ1-3,-,-,16
CASSYGQGVVQETQYF,TGTGCCAGCAGTTACGGACAGGGGGTGGTCCAAGAGACCCAGTACTTC,TRBV6-6,TRBJ2-5,TRBD1,-,16
CASSIGHSNQPQHF,TGTGCCAGTAGTATAGGACATAGCAATCAGCCCCAGCATTTT,TRBV19,TRBJ1-5,-,-,14
CASSPGVTSGIGDIQYF,TGTGCCAGCAGCCCGGGGGTTACTAGCGGGATTGGGGACATTCAGTACTTC,TRBV5-4,TRBJ2-4,TRBD2,-,17
CASSVEGQGAEQYF,TGTGCCAGCAGTGTTGAGGGACAGGGGGCCGAGCAGTACTTC,TRBV2,TRBJ2-7,TRBD1,-,14
CASRSGTGGFTDTQYF,TGTGCCAGCAGATCCGGGACAGGGGGCTTCACAGATACGCAGTATTTT,TRBV7-9,TRBJ2-3,TRBD1,-,16
CASSYTTVTSGPYNEQFF,TGTGCCAGCAGCTATACGACCGTCACTAGCGGGCCTTACAATGAGCAGTTCTTC,TRBV7-2,TRBJ2-1,TRBD2,-,18
CASSQALGQGVAYEQYF,TGCGCCAGCAGCCAAGCACTCGGACAGGGGGTGGCCTACGAGCAGTACTTC,TRBV4-3,TRBJ2-7,TRBD1,-,17
CASRAGGSLYNEQFF,TGTGCCAGCAGAGCTGGGGGCTCATTATACAATGAGCAGTTCTTC,TRBV9,TRBJ2-1,-,-,15
CASSYQVGQETQYF,TGTGCCAGCAGTTACCAAGTCGGGCAAGAGACCCAGTACTTC,TRBV6-5,TRBJ2-5,-,-,14
CASSLRGNYGYTF,TGTGCCAGCAGTTTACGGGGTAACTATGGCTACACCTTC,TRBV27,TRBJ1-2,-,-,13
CAWSTTGGITEAFF,TGTGCCTGGAGTACAACAGGGGGCATCACTGAAGCTTTCTTT,TRBV30,TRBJ1-1,TRBD1,-,14
CAWSVTRTSVTGELFF,TGTGCCTGGAGTGTAACTCGGACTAGCGTCACCGGGGAGCTGTTTTTT,TRBV30,TRBJ2-2,TRBD2,-,16
CAWTVGQATYEQYF,TGTGCCTGGACAGTGGGACAGGCGACCTACGAGCAGTACTTC,TRBV30,TRBJ2-7,TRBD1,once,14
CASSLSTGIYGYTF,TGTGCCAGCAGTTTATCGACAGGCATCTATGGCTACACCTTC,TRBV27,TRBJ1-2,-,-,14